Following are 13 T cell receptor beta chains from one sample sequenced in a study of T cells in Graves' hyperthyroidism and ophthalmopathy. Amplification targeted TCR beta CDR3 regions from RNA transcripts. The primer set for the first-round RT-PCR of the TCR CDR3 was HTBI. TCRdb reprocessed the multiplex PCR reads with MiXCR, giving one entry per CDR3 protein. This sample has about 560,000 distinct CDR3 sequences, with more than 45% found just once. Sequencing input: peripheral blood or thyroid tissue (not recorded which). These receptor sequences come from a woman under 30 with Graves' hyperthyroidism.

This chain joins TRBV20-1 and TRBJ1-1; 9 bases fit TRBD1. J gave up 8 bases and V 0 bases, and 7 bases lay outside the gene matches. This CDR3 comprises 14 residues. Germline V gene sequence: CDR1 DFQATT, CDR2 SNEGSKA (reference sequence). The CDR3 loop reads CSARDLGGTGEAFF. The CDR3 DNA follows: TGCAGTGCTAGAGATCTCGGAGGGACAGGGGAAGCTTTCTTT.

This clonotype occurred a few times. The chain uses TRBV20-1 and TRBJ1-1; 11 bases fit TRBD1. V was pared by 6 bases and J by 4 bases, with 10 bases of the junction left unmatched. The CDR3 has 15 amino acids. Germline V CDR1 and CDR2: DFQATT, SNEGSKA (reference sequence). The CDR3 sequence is CSASLGDRGGTEAFF. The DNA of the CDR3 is TGCAGTGCCTCTTTGGGGGACAGGGGGGGCACTGAAGCTTTCTTT.

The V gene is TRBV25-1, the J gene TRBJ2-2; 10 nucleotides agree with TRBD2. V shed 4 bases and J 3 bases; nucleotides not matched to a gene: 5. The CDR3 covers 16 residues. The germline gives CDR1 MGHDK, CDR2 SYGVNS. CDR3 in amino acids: CASSARGTSDTGELFF. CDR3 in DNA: TGTGCCAGCAGTGCTAGAGGGACTAGCGACACCGGGGAGCTGTTTTTT.

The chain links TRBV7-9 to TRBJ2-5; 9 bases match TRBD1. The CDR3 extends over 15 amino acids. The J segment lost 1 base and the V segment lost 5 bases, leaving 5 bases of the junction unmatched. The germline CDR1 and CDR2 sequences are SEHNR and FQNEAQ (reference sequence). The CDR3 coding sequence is TGTGCCAGCAGCGCTGGACAGGGGACCCAAGAGACCCAGTACTTC. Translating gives CASSAGQGTQETQYF.

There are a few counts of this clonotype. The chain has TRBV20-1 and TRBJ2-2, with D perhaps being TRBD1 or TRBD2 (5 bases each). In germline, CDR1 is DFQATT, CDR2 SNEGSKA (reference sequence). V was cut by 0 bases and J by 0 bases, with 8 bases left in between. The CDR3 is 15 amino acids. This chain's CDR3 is CSARDGASNTGELFF. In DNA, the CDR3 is TGCAGTGCTAGAGACGGGGCCTCGAACACCGGGGAGCTGTTTTTT.

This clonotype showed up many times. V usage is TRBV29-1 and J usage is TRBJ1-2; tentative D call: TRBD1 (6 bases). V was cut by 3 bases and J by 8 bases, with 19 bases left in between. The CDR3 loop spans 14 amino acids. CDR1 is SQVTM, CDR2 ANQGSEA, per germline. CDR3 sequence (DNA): TGCAGCGTTGACCGGAGGAGGCAGGGGTCCGGCTACACCTTC. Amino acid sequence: CSVDRRRQGSGYTF.

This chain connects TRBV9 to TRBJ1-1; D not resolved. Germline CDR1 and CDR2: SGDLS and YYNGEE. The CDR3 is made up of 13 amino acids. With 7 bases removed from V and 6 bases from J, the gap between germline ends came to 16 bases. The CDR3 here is CASGPGFESEAFF. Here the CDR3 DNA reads TGTGCCAGCGGCCCGGGGTTCGAGTCTGAAGCTTTCTTT.

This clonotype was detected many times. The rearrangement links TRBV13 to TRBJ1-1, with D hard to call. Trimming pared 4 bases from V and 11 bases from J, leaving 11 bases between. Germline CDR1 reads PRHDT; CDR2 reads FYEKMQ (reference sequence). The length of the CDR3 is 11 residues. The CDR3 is CASSSGRRAFF. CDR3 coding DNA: TGTGCCAGCAGCTCGGGGAGACGCGCTTTCTTT.

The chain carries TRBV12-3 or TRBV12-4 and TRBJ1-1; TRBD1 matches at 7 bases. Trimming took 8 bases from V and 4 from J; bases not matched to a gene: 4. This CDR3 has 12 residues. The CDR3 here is CASQGDSTEAFF. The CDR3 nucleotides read TGTGCCAGCCAGGGGGATAGCACTGAAGCTTTCTTT.

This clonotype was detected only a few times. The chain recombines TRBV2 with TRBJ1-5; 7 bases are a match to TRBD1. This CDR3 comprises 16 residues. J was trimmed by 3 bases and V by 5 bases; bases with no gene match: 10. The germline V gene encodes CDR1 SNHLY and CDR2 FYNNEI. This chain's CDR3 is CASSPIRQGPNQPQHF. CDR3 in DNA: TGTGCCAGCAGTCCCATCAGACAGGGCCCCAATCAGCCCCAGCATTTT. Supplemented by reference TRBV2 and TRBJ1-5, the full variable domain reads EPEVTQTPSHQVTQMGQEVILRCVPISNHLYFYWYRQILGQKVEFLVSFYNNEISEKSEIFDDQFSVERPDGSNFTLKIRSTKLEDSAMYFCASSPIRQGPNQPQHFGDGTRLSIL.

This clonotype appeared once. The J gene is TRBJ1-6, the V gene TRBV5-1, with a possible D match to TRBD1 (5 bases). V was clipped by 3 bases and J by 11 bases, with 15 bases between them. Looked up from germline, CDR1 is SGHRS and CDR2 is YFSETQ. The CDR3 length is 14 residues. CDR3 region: CASSYDSLGTPLHF. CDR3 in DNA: TGCGCCAGCAGCTACGACAGCCTAGGGACACCCCTCCACTTT.

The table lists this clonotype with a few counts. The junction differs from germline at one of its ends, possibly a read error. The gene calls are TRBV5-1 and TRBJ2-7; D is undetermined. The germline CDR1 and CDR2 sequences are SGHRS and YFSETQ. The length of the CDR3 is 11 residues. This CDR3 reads CASSHNYEQYF. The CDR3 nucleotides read TGTGCCAGCAGTCATAACTACGAGCAGTACTTC.

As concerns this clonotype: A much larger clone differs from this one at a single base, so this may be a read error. In nucleotides, the CDR3 is TGTACCACCTTGTCCGAGACCCAGTACTTC. Translation: CTTLSETQYF. The chain couples TRBV2 to TRBJ2-5; D is undetermined. The CDR3 runs to 10 residues. The germline CDR1 and CDR2 sequences are SNHLY and FYNNEI.